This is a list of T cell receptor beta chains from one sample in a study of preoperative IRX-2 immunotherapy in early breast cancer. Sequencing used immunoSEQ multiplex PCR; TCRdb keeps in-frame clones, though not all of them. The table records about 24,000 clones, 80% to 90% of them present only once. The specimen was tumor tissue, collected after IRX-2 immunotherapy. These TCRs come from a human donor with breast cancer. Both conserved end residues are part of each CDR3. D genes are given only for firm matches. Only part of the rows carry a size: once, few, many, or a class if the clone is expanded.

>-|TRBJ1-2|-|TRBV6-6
CASTSHQAQNYGYTF
TGTGCCAGCACCTCCCATCAAGCACAGAACTATGGCTACACCTTC
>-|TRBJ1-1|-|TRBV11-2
CASSLLRTGNTEAFF
TGTGCCAGCAGCTTACTGCGGACGGGGAACACTGAAGCTTTCTTT
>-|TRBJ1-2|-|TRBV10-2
CASSEGRGVYGYTF
TGCGCCAGCAGTGAGGGCAGGGGTGTCTATGGCTACACCTTC
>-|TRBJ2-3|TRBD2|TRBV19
CASSGSLAGGLDTQYF
TGTGCCAGTAGTGGGTCACTAGCGGGGGGCCTAGATACGCAGTATTTT
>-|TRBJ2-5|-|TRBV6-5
CASPETQYF
TGTGCCAGCCCTGAGACCCAGTACTTC
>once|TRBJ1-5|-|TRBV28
CASSFIGITQPQHF
TGTGCCAGCAGTTTCATAGGGATAACGCAGCCCCAGCATTTT
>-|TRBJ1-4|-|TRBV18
CASSPSAAVGHDEKLFF
TGTGCCAGCTCACCATCGGCAGCGGTGGGCCACGATGAAAAACTGTTTTTT
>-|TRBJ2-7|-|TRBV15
CATSRDVQYEQYF
TGTGCCACCAGCAGAGATGTTCAATACGAGCAGTACTTC
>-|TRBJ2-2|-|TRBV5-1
CASSLGQGKYGELFF
TGCGCCAGCAGCTTAGGGCAGGGGAAGTACGGGGAGCTGTTTTTT
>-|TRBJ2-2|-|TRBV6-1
CASRSTGSTGELFF
TGTGCCAGCCGTTCAACAGGGTCGACCGGGGAGCTGTTTTTT
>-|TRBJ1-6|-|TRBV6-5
CASRTGTSYNSPLHF
TGTGCCAGCAGGACCGGGACATCATATAATTCACCCCTCCACTTT
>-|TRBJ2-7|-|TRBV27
CASRSTGSSYEQYF
TGTGCCAGCAGATCGACAGGATCATCCTACGAGCAGTACTTC
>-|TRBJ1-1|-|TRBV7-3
CASSPHSNTEAFF
TGTGCCAGCAGCCCTCACAGTAACACTGAAGCTTTCTTT
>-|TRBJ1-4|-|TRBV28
CASSSGATNEKLFF
TGTGCCAGCAGCTCAGGGGCAACTAATGAAAAACTGTTTTTT
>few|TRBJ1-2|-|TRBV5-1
CASSPGSGGINGYTF
TGCGCCAGCAGCCCAGGAAGTGGAGGGATAAATGGCTACACCTTC
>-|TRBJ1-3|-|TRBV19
CASSIGQTGNTIYF
TGTGCCAGTAGTATAGGACAGACTGGAAACACCATATATTTT
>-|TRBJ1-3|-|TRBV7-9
CASSSRGWDSGNTIYF
TGTGCCAGCAGCTCCCGGGGGTGGGACTCTGGAAACACCATATATTTT
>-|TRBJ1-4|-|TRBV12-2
CASRQWTGTLHNATNEKLFF
TGTGCAAGTCGCCAATGGACAGGGACCCTCCACAATGCAACTAATGAAAAACTGTTTTTT
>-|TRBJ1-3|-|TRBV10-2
CASSESLSSGNTIYF
TGCGCCAGCAGTGAGTCGTTATCCTCTGGAAACACCATATATTTT
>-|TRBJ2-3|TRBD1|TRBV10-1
CASSFGQGRADTQYF
TGCGCCAGCAGTTTCGGACAGGGGAGGGCAGATACGCAGTATTTT
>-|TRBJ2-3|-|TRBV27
CASSFGRVTDTQYF
TGTGCCAGCAGTTTTGGCAGGGTCACAGATACGCAGTATTTT
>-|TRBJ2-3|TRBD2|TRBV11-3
CASSFRKRGGTDTQYF
TGTGCCAGCAGCTTTCGTAAGCGGGGGGGCACAGATACGCAGTATTTT
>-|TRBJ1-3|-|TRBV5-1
CASAPQGTGNTIYF
TGCGCCAGCGCTCCTCAGGGAACTGGAAACACCATATATTTT
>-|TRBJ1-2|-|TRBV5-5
CASSQGPLANYGYTF
TGTGCCAGCAGCCAAGGGCCGCTAGCTAACTATGGCTACACCTTC
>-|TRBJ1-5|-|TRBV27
CASGFGGNNQPQHF
TGTGCCAGCGGGTTTGGGGGGAACAATCAGCCCCAGCATTTT
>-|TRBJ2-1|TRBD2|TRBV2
CASRTLGGSSYNEQFF
TGTGCCAGCCGTACCCTAGGCGGGAGCTCCTACAATGAGCAGTTCTTC
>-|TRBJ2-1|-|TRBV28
CASSSSGAGSYNEQFF
TGTGCCAGCAGTTCATCAGGGGCGGGCTCCTACAATGAGCAGTTCTTC
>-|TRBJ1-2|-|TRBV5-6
CASSLRNRPIAGYTF
TGTGCCAGCAGCTTGCGGAACAGACCTATCGCTGGCTACACCTTC
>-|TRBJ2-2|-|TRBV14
CASSQGPLPGELFF
TGTGCCAGCAGCCAAGGACCTCTACCCGGGGAGCTGTTTTTT
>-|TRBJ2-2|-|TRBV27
CASSTYTGELFF
TGTGCCAGCAGTACCTACACCGGGGAGCTGTTTTTT
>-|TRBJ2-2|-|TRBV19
CASSIGTPVPGELFF
TGTGCCAGTAGTATAGGGACACCCGTCCCCGGGGAGCTGTTTTTT
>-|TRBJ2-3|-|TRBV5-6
CASSLVQGDTQYF
TGTGCCAGCAGCTTGGTACAGGGAGATACGCAGTATTTT
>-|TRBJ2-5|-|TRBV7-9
CASSSIPRLKLQETQYF
TGTGCCAGCAGCTCCATCCCGCGACTAAAACTCCAAGAGACCCAGTACTTC
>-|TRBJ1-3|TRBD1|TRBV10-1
CASSGDRGNSGNTIYF
TGCGCCAGCAGTGGGGACAGGGGCAACTCTGGAAACACCATATATTTT
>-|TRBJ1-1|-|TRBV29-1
CSAYYSAEAFF
TGCAGCGCCTACTACAGCGCTGAAGCTTTCTTT